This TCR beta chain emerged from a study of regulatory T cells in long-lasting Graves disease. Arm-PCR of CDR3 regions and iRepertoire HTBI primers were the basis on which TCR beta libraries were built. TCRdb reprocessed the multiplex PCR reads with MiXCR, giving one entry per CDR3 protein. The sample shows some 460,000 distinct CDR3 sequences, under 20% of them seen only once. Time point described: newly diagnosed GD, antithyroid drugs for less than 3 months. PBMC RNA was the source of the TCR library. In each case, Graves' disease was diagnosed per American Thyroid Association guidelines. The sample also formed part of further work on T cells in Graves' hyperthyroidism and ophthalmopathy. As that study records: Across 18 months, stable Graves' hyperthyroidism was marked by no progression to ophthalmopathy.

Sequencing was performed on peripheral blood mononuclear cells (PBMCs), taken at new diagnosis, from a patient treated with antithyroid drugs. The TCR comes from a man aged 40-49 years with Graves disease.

CDR3 in amino acids: CASTRQLQETQYF. The CDR3 DNA sequence: TGTGCCAGCACAAGACAGCTCCAAGAGACCCAGTACTTC. This chain links TRBV2 with TRBJ2-5; maybe TRBD1 (5 bases). Germline V gene data show CDR1 as SNHLY and CDR2 as FYNNEI. This CDR3 spans 13 amino acids. V was shortened by 7 bases and J by 1 base, with 10 bases between the two germline ends.